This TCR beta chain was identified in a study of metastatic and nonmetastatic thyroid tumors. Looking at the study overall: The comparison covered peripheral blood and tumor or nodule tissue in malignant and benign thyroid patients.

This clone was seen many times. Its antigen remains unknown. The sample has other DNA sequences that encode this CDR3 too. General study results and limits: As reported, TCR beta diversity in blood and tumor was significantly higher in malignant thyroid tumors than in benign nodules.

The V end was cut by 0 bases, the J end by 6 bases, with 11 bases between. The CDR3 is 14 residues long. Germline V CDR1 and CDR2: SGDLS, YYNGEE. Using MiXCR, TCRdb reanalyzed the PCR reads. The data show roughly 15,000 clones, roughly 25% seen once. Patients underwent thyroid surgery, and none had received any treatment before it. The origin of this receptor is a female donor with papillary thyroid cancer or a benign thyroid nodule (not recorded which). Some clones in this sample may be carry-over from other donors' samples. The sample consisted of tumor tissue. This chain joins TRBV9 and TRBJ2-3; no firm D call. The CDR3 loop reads CASSVGLGLDTQYF. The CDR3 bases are TGTGCCAGCAGCGTAGGGCTGGGCCTGGATACGCAGTATTTT.